A selection of T cell receptor beta chains follows, all from one sample in a study of T cell repertoires in cytomegalovirus infection. Using its own MiXCR run on the reads, TCRdb lists one record per CDR3 protein. The sample gives hundreds of thousands of distinct CDR3 sequences, 20% to 25% of which show up once; 7.5% to 9% is in the top ten. The sample was CD8+ T cells from PBMCs. These receptors were collected from a human donor in good health (CMV status not recorded). Some clones in this sample may be carry-over from other donors' samples. Each CDR3 is given without its conserved first and last residue. Clone size is given for some rows only: seen once, a few or many times, or a class if the clone is expanded.

V,J,size,CDR3
TRBV7-9,TRBJ1-2,.,ASSLGQDGTGLGYT
TRBV5-4,TRBJ2-3,few,ASRRFSDTQY
TRBV5-6,TRBJ2-4,.,ASSGTKNIQY
TRBV9,TRBJ1-1,.,ASSGGQLNTEAF
TRBV28,TRBJ1-2,.,ASKTTNNYGYT
TRBV2,TRBJ2-2,few,ASSGASSGELF
TRBV6-5,TRBJ2-1,many,ASSYLSRAAYNEQF
TRBV2,TRBJ1-5,once,ASSEFIGTDQPQQ
TRBV6-5,TRBJ2-5,few,ASSRGLAVQETQY
TRBV14,TRBJ2-2,.,ASSQVYWELF
TRBV7-9,TRBJ1-4,.,ASSRTFTGGGEDEKLF
TRBV27,TRBJ2-2,.,VSSLWQNTGELF
TRBV7-2,TRBJ2-7,many,ASSLEDTTYEQY
TRBV12-3/TRBV12-4,TRBJ2-2,.,ASSLWPRNTGELF
TRBV7-9,TRBJ2-3,.,ASSLNRGTHADTQY
TRBV2,TRBJ2-7,few,ASSGRESYEQY
TRBV6-6,TRBJ1-5,few,ASSYLTGRNQPQH
TRBV6-2/TRBV6-3,TRBJ2-1,.,ASSRQGRRNYNEQF
TRBV7-9,TRBJ1-1,many,ASSYGNTEAF
TRBV7-6,TRBJ2-3,.,ASSAGGLPKDTQY
TRBV12-3/TRBV12-4,TRBJ2-7,few,ASSAAGTDEQY
TRBV2,TRBJ1-6,.,ASMAQGPYNSPLH
TRBV28,TRBJ2-2,.,VSSERGGGELF
TRBV6-5,TRBJ2-1,few,ASSYGPPNEQF
TRBV9,TRBJ2-3,.,ASSGRDATDTQY
TRBV29-1,TRBJ2-3,.,SAFGTPSTDTQY
TRBV7-8,TRBJ1-3,many,ASSLELGGSGNTIY
TRBV6-2/TRBV6-3,TRBJ2-2,many,ASSYYTGELF
TRBV7-9,TRBJ2-3,.,ASSLGTAEYGTQY
TRBV20-1,TRBJ1-2,.,SANGQGGYGYT